These T cell receptor beta chains were read from a single sample in a study of T cell responses to AZD1222 COVID-19 vaccine. Method: immunoSEQ multiplex PCR; TCRdb's copy keeps in-frame clones and lacks some. The sample lists about 150,000 clones, roughly 87% occurring once. This sample comprised peripheral blood, obtained on day 0 of AZD1222 vaccination. These receptors originate from an adult in good health. Both conserved end residues are part of each CDR3. A D gene is named only where the DNA matches it firmly. Not all rows give a size; the values are once, few, many and, for expanded clones, a class.

clone_size j_call d_call v_call cdr3_nt cdr3_aa
NA TRBJ2-1 TRBD2 TRBV9 TGTGCCAGCAGCGCGCATGGGACTAGCGGGAGTCGGGATGAGCAGTTCTTC CASSAHGTSGSRDEQFF
few TRBJ2-1 TRBD2 TRBV27 TGTGCCAGCAGCCAATGGGGACTAGCGCAAAACAATGAGCAGTTCTTC CASSQWGLAQNNEQFF
NA TRBJ1-2 NA TRBV9 TGTGCCAGCAGCGTAGTAGATAACTATGGCTACACCTTC CASSVVDNYGYTF
NA TRBJ1-5 TRBD1 TRBV28 TGTGCCACCCGAGACAGGGTCGGGAGTCAGCCCCAGCATTTT CATRDRVGSQPQHF
NA TRBJ1-1 NA TRBV5-1 TGCGCCAGCAGCTTGGAGGGAGGGACTGAAGCTTTCTTT CASSLEGGTEAFF
NA TRBJ1-2 TRBD1 TRBV10-2 TGCGCCAGCCGAGACAGGGAGGTTGGCTACACCTTC CASRDREVGYTF
NA TRBJ1-1 TRBD1 TRBV9 TGTGCCAGCAGCGTAGTTCCAGGGGGAGGCACTGAAGCTTTCTTT CASSVVPGGGTEAFF
NA TRBJ2-1 NA TRBV7-8 TGTGCCAGCAGCTTAGTGGGGGGGCCCGAGTCTGGTGAGCAGTTCTTC CASSLVGGPESGEQFF
NA TRBJ1-5 TRBD1 TRBV24-1 TGTGCCACCAGTGATGCAGACAGGGGGCCACGGGGGGCCCAGCATTTT CATSDADRGPRGAQHF
NA TRBJ1-2 NA TRBV15 TGTGCCACCAGCAGAGAGGACGTAAACTATGGCTACACCTTC CATSREDVNYGYTF
NA TRBJ2-1 TRBD1 TRBV11-1 TGTGCCAGCAGTCCCAACCCCGGACAGGGGCGGAATGAGCAGTTCTTC CASSPNPGQGRNEQFF
NA TRBJ2-5 TRBD1 TRBV5-4 TGTGCCAGCAGCTTGTGGGACAGGGGACAAGAGACCCAGTACTTC CASSLWDRGQETQYF
NA TRBJ1-3 NA TRBV9 TGTGCCAGCAGCTATGACAGGCGCGACTCTGGAAACACCATATATTTT CASSYDRRDSGNTIYF
few TRBJ1-5 NA TRBV19 TGTGCCAGTAGTATCAGGGGACAGCCCCAGCATTTT CASSIRGQPQHF
NA TRBJ2-3 NA TRBV15 TGTGCCACCAGCAGAGATGTGGGAAGTGAGGATACGCAGTATTTT CATSRDVGSEDTQYF
once TRBJ1-2 NA TRBV2 TGTGCCAGCGGGTGGGCTAACTATGGCTACACCTTC CASGWANYGYTF
NA TRBJ1-4 TRBD1 TRBV25-1 TGTGCCAGCAGTGAACAGGGGGGAGGACTGTTTTTT CASSEQGGGLFF
NA TRBJ2-1 TRBD1 TRBV4-1 TGCGCCAGCAGCCAAGGCTCGGGACAGGGTGTAGGTGAGCAGTTCTTC CASSQGSGQGVGEQFF
NA TRBJ2-7 NA TRBV5-1 TGCGCCAGCAGCTGGGACAAAAACTACGAGCAGTACTTC CASSWDKNYEQYF
NA TRBJ2-7 TRBD2 TRBV3-1/TRBV3-2 TGTGCCAGCAGCCTCAGCGGGGCTCACGAGCAGTACTTC CASSLSGAHEQYF
NA TRBJ2-3 TRBD1 TRBV5-1 TGCGCCAGCAGCCCCCGGGGACAGGTTAGCACAGATACGCAGTATTTT CASSPRGQVSTDTQYF
NA TRBJ1-2 TRBD1 TRBV18 TGTGCCAGCTCACACCGGGACAGAGGCTATGGCTACACCTTC CASSHRDRGYGYTF
once TRBJ2-7 NA TRBV29-1 TGCAGCGTTGTTCAGGGGCCCTACGAGCAGTACTTC CSVVQGPYEQYF
NA TRBJ2-1 NA TRBV5-6 TGTGCCAGCAGCTGGGGACTTAGCTCCTACAATGAGCAGTTCTTC CASSWGLSSYNEQFF
few TRBJ2-2 NA TRBV28 TGTGCCAGCAGGGGGGCGAACACCGGGGAGCTGTTTTTT CASRGANTGELFF
once TRBJ1-5 TRBD1 TRBV30 TGTGCCTGGACAGGGGGGGCCAATCAGCCCCAGCATTTT CAWTGGANQPQHF
NA TRBJ2-1 NA TRBV28 TGTGCCAGCAGTTCCCGGGACATATACAATGAGCAGTTCTTC CASSSRDIYNEQFF
NA TRBJ1-5 NA TRBV6-1 TGTGCCAGCAGTGTCGGGGGCGGGATCGGCAATCAGCCCCAGCATTTT CASSVGGGIGNQPQHF
NA TRBJ1-1 NA TRBV4-2 TGTGCCAGCAGCCGACTAGCGGGCCTCACTGAAGCTTTCTTT CASSRLAGLTEAFF
once TRBJ1-4 NA TRBV7-9 TGTGCCAGCAGCCGCGGGACCCTTGAAGAAAAACTGTTTTTT CASSRGTLEEKLFF
NA TRBJ2-7 TRBD1 TRBV4-1 TGCGCCAGCAGCCAAGATACTCGGGACAGCTCCTACGAGCAGTACTTC CASSQDTRDSSYEQYF
NA TRBJ2-7 NA TRBV7-9 TGTGCCAGCAGCTCTCCGGGGGTGAGAAACGAGCAGTACTTC CASSSPGVRNEQYF
NA TRBJ2-3 TRBD2 TRBV2 TGTGCCAGCAGTCTCTTCCTAGCGGACACAGATACGCAGTATTTT CASSLFLADTDTQYF
NA TRBJ1-1 TRBD1 TRBV6-4 TGTGCCAGCAGTGATGCGACAGGGGGCCGGACTGAAGCTTTCTTT CASSDATGGRTEAFF
NA TRBJ1-1 NA TRBV28 TGTGCCAGCAGTTTCGATCCGACAGCGAACACTGAAGCTTTCTTT CASSFDPTANTEAFF
few TRBJ2-1 NA TRBV15 TGTGCCACCAGCAGAGATGGGCCGGGACAAGGCCACAATGAGCAGTTCTTC CATSRDGPGQGHNEQFF
NA TRBJ2-7 NA TRBV5-1 TGCGCCAGCAGCTGGCAGGGGAGGGACGAGCAGTACTTC CASSWQGRDEQYF
NA TRBJ1-5 TRBD1 TRBV19 TGTGCCAGTAGTAAAGAGGGACAGCGCAATCAGCCCCAGCATTTT CASSKEGQRNQPQHF
NA TRBJ2-3 NA TRBV27 TGTGCCAGCAGGGCCAGGGGTACAGATACGCAGTATTTT CASRARGTDTQYF
NA TRBJ1-2 TRBD1 TRBV19 TGTGCCAGTAGTAGACAGGGTAGAGGGTATGGCTACACCTTC CASSRQGRGYGYTF
NA TRBJ2-7 NA TRBV24-1 TGTGCCACACGCTCGGATTTCTCCTACGAGCAGTACTTC CATRSDFSYEQYF
NA TRBJ2-1 NA TRBV4-2 TGTGCCAGCAGCCAAGATACAGCGGATACCTACAATGAGCAGTTCTTC CASSQDTADTYNEQFF
few TRBJ1-2 NA TRBV5-6 TGTGCCAGCAGCTTGGCGGTCGAGCCCTATGGCTACACCTTC CASSLAVEPYGYTF
NA TRBJ2-7 TRBD1 TRBV19 TGTGCCAGTAGTGCTACCGGGACAGGGGACTACGAGCAGTACTTC CASSATGTGDYEQYF
NA TRBJ1-4 NA TRBV5-1 TGCGCCAGCAGCTTGACAGGGACTGATGAAAAACTGTTTTTT CASSLTGTDEKLFF
NA TRBJ2-5 NA TRBV28 TGTGCCAGCACGAAACAAATCGGGACCCCACTAGGGGGGACCCAGTACTTC CASTKQIGTPLGGTQYF
NA TRBJ1-2 TRBD1 TRBV7-3 TGTGCCAGCAGCTTAAGAGGGACAGGGGGCCCTTCTGGCTATGGCTACACCTTC CASSLRGTGGPSGYGYTF
NA TRBJ1-3 NA TRBV6-5 TGTGCCAGCAGTTATTGGGGCTCTGGAAACACCATATATTTT CASSYWGSGNTIYF
NA TRBJ2-1 TRBD2 TRBV19 TGTGCCAGTAGTAGAGGTACTAGCGGGAGGGGAGGCCCCCCCAATGAGCAGTTCTTC CASSRGTSGRGGPPNEQFF
NA TRBJ2-6 TRBD1 TRBV19 TGTGCCAGTAGGCTGACAGGGATCTCCCCGGGGGCCAACGTCCTGACTTTC CASRLTGISPGANVLTF
once TRBJ1-1 TRBD1 TRBV18 TGTGCCAGCTCTACCCCCGGGACAGGTTTCACTGAAGCTTTCTTT CASSTPGTGFTEAFF
few TRBJ2-7 TRBD2 TRBV4-1 TGCGCCAGCAGCCAAGATGGGGGGATACTAGCGGGAGATGTCTACGAGCAGTACTTC CASSQDGGILAGDVYEQYF
NA TRBJ2-6 TRBD1 TRBV6-1 TGTGCCAGCAGTGATAGGTGGGGACAGGGCTTCTCTGGGGCCAACGTCCTGACTTTC CASSDRWGQGFSGANVLTF
few TRBJ2-1 TRBD2 TRBV6-4 TGTGCCAGCAGTCCAAGCGGGAGAGACTACAATGAGCAGTTCTTC CASSPSGRDYNEQFF
NA TRBJ1-2 NA TRBV27 TGTGCCAGCAGTTTAGGCATGAGGGGGAACTATGGCTACACCTTC CASSLGMRGNYGYTF
NA TRBJ2-5 NA TRBV3-1/TRBV3-2 TGTGCCAGCAGCCAGGCCCGTCTCGTCCCAGGGGCCCAGTACTTC CASSQARLVPGAQYF
NA TRBJ2-1 TRBD2 TRBV3-1/TRBV3-2 TGTGCCAGCAGCCAAGATTCTTTAGCGGGAGCGGGCGGTGAGCAGTTCTTC CASSQDSLAGAGGEQFF
NA TRBJ1-2 NA TRBV19 TGTGCCAGTAGTATAAGGGGGAGAGCTAACTATGGCTACACCTTC CASSIRGRANYGYTF